A single sample gave rise to the 9 T cell receptor beta chains below, sequenced in a study of read filtering for tumor transcriptome and immune sequencing. Molecular barcoded adaptors covering alpha/delta and beta/gamma chains were used on about 390 ng RNA. MiXCR, applied by TCRdb to the reads, yields one record per CDR3 protein. The table shows approximately 65,000 distinct CDR3 sequences, with about 15% occurring only once. Sequencing used a population of CD138-negative cells sorted from bone marrow. All receptors derive from a donor at least 40 years old with multiple myeloma.

The sample holds many counts of this clonotype. This sequence joins TRBV20-1 and TRBJ2-5, with 12 bases matching TRBD2. Germline lookup yields CDR1 DFQATT and CDR2 SNEGSKA (reference sequence). Trimming at V came to 8 bases and at J to 7 bases, leaving 2 bases not matched to a gene. The CDR3 covers 11 residues. CDR3 loop: CSTLAGGTQYF. The CDR3 coding sequence is TGCAGTACACTAGCGGGAGGGACCCAGTACTTC.

This clonotype was seen many times. The chain employs TRBV27 and TRBJ1-2; 8 bases are a match to TRBD1. V lost 3 bases and J lost 6; bases outside the gene matches: 6. This CDR3 spans 14 amino acids. CDR1 MNHEY and CDR2 SMNVEV come from the germline V gene (reference sequence). The CDR3 reads CASSFSRGQDGYTF. The CDR3 DNA sequence: TGTGCCAGCAGTTTTTCGAGGGGACAGGATGGCTACACCTTC.

The table lists this clonotype with many counts. The chain joins TRBV20-1 to TRBJ1-1; D call uncertain. The V end lost 0 bases, the J end lost 7 bases, and 12 bases lay between the germline ends. Germline lookup yields CDR1 DFQATT and CDR2 SNEGSKA (reference sequence). This CDR3 contains 13 residues. The CDR3 DNA is TGCAGTGCTAGAGACCCCTTTCAGGTTGAAGCTTTCTTT. This codes for CSARDPFQVEAFF.

This clonotype came up many times. The CDR3 sequence is CASIETTGYGYGYTF. CDR3 nucleotide sequence: TGTGCCAGCATCGAGACAACAGGGTACGGCTATGGCTACACCTTC. V is TRBV11-2 and J is TRBJ1-2, with D possibly TRBD1 on 6 matching bases. CDR3 length: 15 amino acids. Deletions cut 7 bases from V and 4 bases from J, with 19 bases between. Germline loops: CDR1 SGHAT, CDR2 FQNNGV.

A word on this clonotype: Germline is not matched at one junction end, which may reflect a read error. V is TRBV6-2 or TRBV6-3 and J is TRBJ1-1; D is undetermined. The germline V gene has CDR1 MNHEY and CDR2 SVGEGT. The CDR3 totals 15 residues. CDR3 sequence reads: CASGYPFVLNTEALF. In nucleotides, the CDR3 is TGTGCCAGCGGTTACCCTTTCGTCCTGAACACTGAAGCTCTCTTT.

The chain combines TRBV19 with TRBJ2-7, with D tentatively TRBD1 or TRBD2 (5 bases each). Germline V gene sequence: CDR1 LNHDA, CDR2 SQIVND (reference sequence). With 6 bases removed from V and 3 bases from J, the gap between germline ends came to 12 bases. The CDR3 covers 13 residues. The CDR3 loop is CASSPGPNYEQYF. The CDR3 DNA is TGTGCCAGTAGCCCGGGGCCTAACTACGAGCAGTACTTC.

V and J are TRBV6-6 and TRBJ2-6; D remains ambiguous. The CDR3 has 15 amino acids. With 2 bases removed from V and 2 bases from J, the gap between germline ends came to 7 bases. Germline values: CDR1 MNHNY, CDR2 SVGAGI (reference sequence). The CDR3 DNA follows: TGTGCCAGCAGTTACGGACGACCTGGGGCCAACGTCCTGACTTTC. This sequence encodes CASSYGRPGANVLTF.

This clonotype was counted at least ten times. The chain links TRBV12-3 or TRBV12-4 to TRBJ2-3; 7 positions match TRBD2. The CDR3 extends over 15 amino acids. V dropped 7 bases and J dropped 1; count of bases not matched to a gene: 8. The CDR3 DNA follows: TGTGCCAGCAAAAAAGCTAGCGGCCGCACAGATACGCAGTATTTT. Protein sequence: CASKKASGRTDTQYF.

Ten or more counts support this clonotype. This chain links TRBV20-1 with TRBJ2-1; 9 bases are shared with TRBD2. CDR3 length equals 14 residues. Germline V gene lookup returns CDR1 DFQATT and CDR2 SNEGSKA (reference sequence). The trim removed 3 bases at V and 7 bases at J, leaving 7 bases unmatched. The CDR3 loop is CSARIVAGANEQFF. Here the CDR3 DNA reads TGCAGTGCTAGGATAGTAGCGGGAGCGAATGAGCAGTTCTTC.